This T cell receptor (beta chain) comes out of a study of blood T cells in healthy people across ages. Study-wide results and caveats: Diversity was higher, and naive CD4+ cells more numerous, in long-lived donors than in aged donors. A strong correlation was found between TCR beta diversity and the percentage of naive T cells. Estimates of diversity drawn from one million T cells were considered underestimates.

Samples each had at least 6 micrograms of total RNA extracted. This clonotype came up a few times. Antigen unknown. The CDR3 is 15 amino acids. CDR1 is SGHTA and CDR2 is FQGNSA in the germline V gene. V gave up 5 bases and J gave up 7 bases; unmatched junction bases: 8. Together with a sample-barcoded 5' primer, a J-beta primer mix was included in a second PCR lasting about 7 to 11 cycles. One entry per CDR3 protein results from TCRdb running MiXCR on the 5' RACE reads. The sample has 750,000 to 1,000,000 distinct CDR3 sequences, about 27% seen once; the top ten hold roughly 10%. The same specimen was also included in a second study, on T cells of mothers and their children.

The sequenced material came from blood. The chain carries TRBV7-2 and TRBJ2-1; the match to TRBD2 covers 10 bases. This TCR came from a woman aged 35 to 49 in good health. The DNA of the CDR3 is TGTGCCAGCAGCCGACCGGGACTAGCGAGAAATGAGCAGTTCTTC. Translation: CASSRPGLARNEQFF.